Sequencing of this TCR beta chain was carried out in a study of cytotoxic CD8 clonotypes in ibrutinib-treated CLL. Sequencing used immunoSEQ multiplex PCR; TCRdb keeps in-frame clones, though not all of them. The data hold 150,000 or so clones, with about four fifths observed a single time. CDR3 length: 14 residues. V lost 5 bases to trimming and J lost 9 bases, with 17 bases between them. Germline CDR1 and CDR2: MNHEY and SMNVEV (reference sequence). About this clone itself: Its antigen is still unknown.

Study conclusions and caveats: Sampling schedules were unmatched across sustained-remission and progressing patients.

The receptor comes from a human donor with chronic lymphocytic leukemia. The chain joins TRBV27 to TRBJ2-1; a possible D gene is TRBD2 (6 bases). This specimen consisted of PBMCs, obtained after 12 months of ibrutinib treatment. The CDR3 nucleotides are TGTGCCAGCAGTGGGCTCGGCGGGGCTTTTGAGCAGTTCTTC. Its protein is CASSGLGGAFEQFF.